This T cell receptor beta chain was identified during a study of shared clonotypes between healthy human individuals (dated by TCRdb to 2018 to 2020). At the level of the whole study: A few men and a couple of women, aged 18 to 49 years, made up the cohort. Blood TCR repertoires of a handful of healthy adults were deeply sequenced to estimate repertoire size and the extent of clonotype sharing between individuals. Different laboratories and diverse techniques were used to prepare libraries and sequence TCR repertoires, to increase sequencing depth and limit assay-specific biases. Between about 0.9 and 9 billion PBMCs per donor were obtained by leukapheresis. General study outcomes and caveats: The genetic and exposure-history diversity represented was limited by the small number of donors. Pairwise subsampling indicated that sequencing depth was expected to affect the degree of clonotype sharing among donors. Sampling was restricted to blood, and TCR repertoires in tissues likely differ from the TCR repertoires found in blood.

A remark on this clone: This clone's antigen is unknown. One base away there is no much larger clone; base qualities are not given.

Using the deep immunoSEQ assay, TCR CDR3 regions were amplified from genomic DNA by multiplex PCR. Genomic DNA extracted from each cell subset was distributed evenly over all wells of several immunoSEQ 96-well plates, and each plate served as one replicate. For unsorted PBMC, around 330 ng genomic DNA, equal to about 30,000 T cell genomes, was loaded into each replicate PCR. Ten immunoSEQ deep assay plates were used to sequence the unsorted PBMC genomic DNA. Purified libraries were measured with a Qubit 3.0 fluorometer, size-checked on a Bioanalyzer 2100, and measured again with the KAPA Library Quantification kit. Every immunoSEQ 96-well plate was sequenced on a dedicated single-read 150-cycle Illumina NextSeq 550 flow cell. For the original study's pipeline: The immunoSEQ output contained only junctional sequences without quality scores, so filtering could not match that applied to full-length reads. Sequences were annotated with PyIR, a Python wrapper for IgBLAST v1.9, using IMGT germline references to assign V/J genes and CDR3. Reads were removed for weak V/J assignments (E-value above 1e-6), missing CDR3, stop codons, out-of-frame junctions, or ambiguous translated residues. A V3J clonotype was defined by an identical inferred V gene, J gene, and CDR3 amino acid sequence. To compute the percentage overlap between repertoires, the number of shared unique clonotypes was divided by the size of the smaller repertoire. Richness of each repertoire was evaluated using RTK rarefaction, the Chao1 estimator, and Recon v2.1 estimates of unobserved clonotypes. Imported from immuneACCESS, the table was reduced by TCRdb to in-frame sequences with V and J called. These copies leave out some clones; in studies compared against another copy, an unresolved V gene accounts for under half, and the cause of the remainder is not known. V and J calls and clone size follow that table, whereas D and trimming were derived from the DNA. Within this sample are 490,000 or so clones, with around 78% of them counted one time only. The ten biggest clones cover 10% to 15% of the sample.

Including the terminal cysteine and phenylalanine, the CDR3 comprises 15 residues. CDR3 DNA only is kept here, 45 bases in frame from base 1. The germline V end is reduced by 2 bases and the J end by 0 bases; junction bases left unmatched: 2. In the germline V gene, CDR1 corresponds to KGHSH and CDR2 to LQKENI. The donors were healthy, HIV-negative adults who had no recently reported acute infections or vaccinations. All donors were Caucasian adults living in Nashville, Tennessee, USA. In the unsorted samples, 85 million to 100 million PBMCs were counted, and genomic DNA was extracted using the QIAamp DNA Blood Mini kit. After blood collection by leukapheresis, PBMCs were isolated using Ficoll-Histopaque density gradient centrifugation and then cryopreserved in the vapor phase of liquid nitrogen.

The chain joins TRBV18 to TRBJ2-3; the central 7 bases match TRBD1. Sequencing used PBMCs. The source is a woman between 40 and 50 years old in good health. Some clones in this sample may be carry-over from other donors' samples. The sequenced DNA is TGTGCCAGCTCACCAACAGGGGCCAGCACAGATACGCAGTATTTT. Its protein product is CASSPTGASTDTQYF.